These 13 T cell receptor beta chains share one sample of origin, sequenced in a study of CD4 T cells in relation to SARS-CoV-2 and coronaviruses. These receptors have no known antigen. Some clones are missing from TCRdb's copy, which holds only in-frame ones; the method was immunoSEQ multiplex PCR. The sample has 20,000 to 25,000 clones, 74% seen once; the top ten hold around 12%. Unexposed donor CD4+ T cells date from 2011-2018, before the COVID-19 pandemic. CD4+ T cells were isolated from the cells after around 11 days of culture. The specimen sequenced was CD4+ T cells from PBMCs, cultured in vitro. These receptors all stem from a human donor in good health.

CDR3 nucleotides: TGTGCCAGCAGCGTATCAACCGGGACACCCACTAGCACAGATACGCAGTATTTT. The encoded protein is CASSVSTGTPTSTDTQYF. The genes are TRBV9 and TRBJ2-3, with D maybe TRBD1 (6 bases). Trimming pared 1 base from V and 0 bases from J, leaving 18 bases between. The CDR3 runs to 18 residues. The germline gives CDR1 SGDLS, CDR2 YYNGEE.

The sample holds one count of this clone. This chain connects TRBV2 to TRBJ1-5; weak D call: TRBD1 (6 bases). Trimming took off 6 bases at V and 10 bases at J, with 16 bases between the two ends. There are 13 residues in the CDR3. Looked up from germline, CDR1 is SNHLY and CDR2 is FYNNEI. The CDR3: CASRTGSLSPQHF. CDR3 bases: TGTGCCAGCAGGACAGGTTCTCTATCTCCCCAGCATTTT.

The chain uses TRBV18 and TRBJ2-1; 9 nucleotides agree with TRBD2. CDR1 KGHSH and CDR2 LQKENI come from the germline V gene. Losses at the gene ends were 1 base for V and 2 bases for J; bases not matched to a gene: 3. The length of the CDR3 is 16 residues. For the CDR3, the DNA is TGTGCCAGCTCACCACAAGCGGGAGGAACCTACAATGAGCAGTTCTTC. Encoded protein: CASSPQAGGTYNEQFF.

This clone appeared a single time. The chain is built from TRBV10-3 and TRBJ2-3, with D perhaps TRBD2 (5 bases). The CDR3 length is 15 residues. The germline V and J ends were trimmed by 6 bases and 0 bases, with 13 bases remaining between them. Germline CDR1 ENHRY, CDR2 SYGVKD. The CDR3 reads CAISAGGSSTDTQYF. The CDR3 DNA reads as TGTGCCATCAGCGCGGGCGGATCGAGCACAGATACGCAGTATTTT.

This clone was counted once. The V and J genes are TRBV2 and TRBJ1-1; unclear D gene. V dropped 3 bases and J dropped 5 bases, with 10 bases sitting between them. Looked up from germline, CDR1 is SNHLY and CDR2 is FYNNEI. The CDR3 has 13 amino acids. The chain's CDR3 is CASSEAGGTEAFF. The DNA for the CDR3 is TGTGCCAGCAGTGAGGCCGGAGGGACTGAAGCTTTCTTT.

V and J are TRBV7-3 and TRBJ2-7, with D possibly TRBD2 on 6 matching bases. Germline CDR1 reads SGHTA; CDR2 reads FQGTGA. V dropped 5 bases and J dropped 3 bases, with 14 bases sitting between them. The CDR3 runs to 14 residues. The CDR3 loop is CASSLEAGYYEQYF. DNA for the CDR3: TGTGCCAGCAGCCTAGAAGCGGGTTACTACGAGCAGTACTTC.

This clone was observed a few times. The chain joins TRBV2 to TRBJ2-7; TRBD1 aligns across 10 bases. Trimming removed 6 bases from V and 1 base from J; junction bases left unmatched: 9. This CDR3 has 16 amino acids. Germline V gene data show CDR1 as SNHLY and CDR2 as FYNNEI. Written as DNA, the CDR3 is TGTGCCAGCAGCGTAAGGACAGGGGGAGTGTCCTACGAGCAGTACTTC. This codes for CASSVRTGGVSYEQYF.

The chain is built from TRBV29-1 and TRBJ2-7; TRBD2 agrees at 13 bases. CDR3 length equals 17 residues. With V trimmed by 2 bases and J by 1 base, 8 bases remained unmatched. CDR1 is SQVTM, CDR2 ANQGSEA, per germline. This CDR3 reads CSVETPTSGRVSYEQYF. CDR3 nucleotides: TGCAGCGTTGAAACTCCCACTAGCGGGAGGGTATCCTACGAGCAGTACTTC.

This clone came up once. The chain employs TRBV18 and TRBJ1-1; no reliable D call. Deletions cut 3 bases from V and 8 bases from J, with 13 bases between. The CDR3 sequence is 13 residues long. Germline loops: CDR1 KGHSH, CDR2 LQKENI. CDR3 loop: CASSPHPTGEAFF. The CDR3 nucleotides read TGTGCCAGCTCACCCCACCCTACTGGGGAAGCTTTCTTT. The variable domain in full, with the rest retrieved from reference TRBV18 and TRBJ1-1, is NAGVMQNPRHLVRRRGQEARLRCSPMKGHSHVYWYRQLPEEGLKFMVYLQKENIIDESGMPKERFSAEFPKEGPSILRIQQVVRGDSAAYFCASSPHPTGEAFFGQGTRLTVV.

This clone was detected only a few times. One end of the junction varies from germline; a read error may be responsible. This chain uses TRBV10-3 with TRBJ2-7; the D is unclear. This CDR3 is 11 amino acids long. Germline assignment: CDR1 ENHRY and CDR2 SYGVKD. As DNA, the CDR3 is TGTGCCATCAGAGAGTATTACGAGCAGTACTTC. Protein product: CAIREYYEQYF.

V and J are TRBV6-6 and TRBJ1-3; D perhaps matches TRBD1 (5 bases). V gave up 5 bases and J gave up 0 bases, with 17 bases separating them. CDR1 and CDR2 from the germline V gene are MNHNY and SVGAGI (reference sequence). CDR3 size: 17 residues. DNA for the CDR3: TGTGCCAGCAGTCAAACAGGCTACCTTCACTCTGGAAACACCATATATTTT. Its translation: CASSQTGYLHSGNTIYF.

The V gene is TRBV28, the J gene TRBJ1-1; no clear D gene. The CDR3 consists of 15 residues. V gave up 7 bases and J gave up 0 bases, with 15 bases separating them. CDR1 and CDR2 from the germline V gene are MDHEN and SYDVKM. Here the CDR3 DNA reads TGTGCCAGCAATACGGGTACTCACATGAACACTGAAGCTTTCTTT. Encoded protein: CASNTGTHMNTEAFF.

This clone appeared a single time. V usage is TRBV3-1 (or the pseudogene TRBV3-2) and J usage is TRBJ1-1, with D hard to call. CDR3 length: 14 amino acids. V gave up 1 base and J gave up 1 base, with 7 bases separating them. Germline CDR1 is LGHDT and CDR2 is YNNKEL (reference sequence). The CDR3 bases are TGTGCCAGCAGCCAAGTCTCAGGGAACACTGAAGCTTTCTTT. Amino acid sequence: CASSQVSGNTEAFF.